This T cell receptor beta chain comes out of a study of blood T cells in healthy people across ages. Individuals who donated were healthy Caucasians from Russia aged roughly 6 to 100. Researchers isolated at least 6 million PBMCs per sample. Study conclusions and caveats: Expanded clonotype shifts may have been confounded, as the donors had an unknown CMV status. The percentage of naive T cells correlated strongly with TCR beta diversity.

Regarding this clonotype: Its antigen remains unidentified.

Primed by a sample-barcoded 5' primer and a J-beta primer mix, a second PCR proceeded for about 7 to 12 cycles. TCRdb passed the 5' RACE reads through MiXCR, listing each CDR3 protein once. The sample records about 900,000 distinct CDR3 sequences, around 49% being singletons. In germline, CDR1 is MDHEN, CDR2 SYDVKM. The trim removed 3 bases at V and 5 bases at J, leaving 10 bases unmatched. The CDR3 length is 17 residues. Material: blood. The receptor comes from a man aged 25-40 years in good health. V gene TRBV28 combines with J gene TRBJ2-1; 10 bases align to TRBD2. In DNA form, the CDR3 reads TGTGCCAGCAGTTTTACCGTAGCGGGGGGCCTGAACAATGAGCAGTTCTTC. Translation: CASSFTVAGGLNNEQFF.